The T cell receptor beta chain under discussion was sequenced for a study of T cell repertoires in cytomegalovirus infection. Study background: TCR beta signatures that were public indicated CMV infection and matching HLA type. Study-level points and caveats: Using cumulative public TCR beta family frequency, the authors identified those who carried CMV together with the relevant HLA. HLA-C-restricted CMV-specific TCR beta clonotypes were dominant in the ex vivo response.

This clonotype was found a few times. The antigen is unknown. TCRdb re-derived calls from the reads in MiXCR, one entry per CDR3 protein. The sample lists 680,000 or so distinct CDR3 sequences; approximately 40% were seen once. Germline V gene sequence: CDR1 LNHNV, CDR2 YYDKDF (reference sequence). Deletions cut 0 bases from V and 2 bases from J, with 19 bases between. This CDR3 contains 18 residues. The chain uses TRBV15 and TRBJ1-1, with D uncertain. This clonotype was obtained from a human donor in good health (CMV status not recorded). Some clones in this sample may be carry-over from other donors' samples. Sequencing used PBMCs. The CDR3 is CATSRDYLLAGGNTEAFF. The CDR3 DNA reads TGTGCCACCAGCAGAGATTATCTTTTAGCAGGTGGAAACACTGAAGCTTTCTTT.